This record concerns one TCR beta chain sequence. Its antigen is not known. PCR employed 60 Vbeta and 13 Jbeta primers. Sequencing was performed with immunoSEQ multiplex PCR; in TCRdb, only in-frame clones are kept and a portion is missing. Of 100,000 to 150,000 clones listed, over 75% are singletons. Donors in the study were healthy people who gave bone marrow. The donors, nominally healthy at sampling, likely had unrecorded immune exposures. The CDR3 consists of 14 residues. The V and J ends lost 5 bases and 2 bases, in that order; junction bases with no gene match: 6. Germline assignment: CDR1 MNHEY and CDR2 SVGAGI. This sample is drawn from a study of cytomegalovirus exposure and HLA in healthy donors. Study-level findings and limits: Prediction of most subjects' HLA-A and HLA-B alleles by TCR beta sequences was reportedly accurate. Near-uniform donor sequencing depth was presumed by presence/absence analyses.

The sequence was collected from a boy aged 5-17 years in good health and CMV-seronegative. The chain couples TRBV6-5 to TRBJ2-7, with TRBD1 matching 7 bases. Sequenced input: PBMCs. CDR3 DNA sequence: TGTGCCAGCAGTGATACAGGGGCGCCCTACGAGCAGTACTTC. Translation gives CASSDTGAPYEQYF.